The 25 T cell receptor beta chains below were found in one sample sequenced in a study of T cells after yellow fever vaccination. MiXCR, run by TCRdb on the 5' RACE reads, gives a single entry per CDR3 protein. The sample comprises some 160,000 distinct CDR3 sequences, about a tenth of which are singletons, and roughly 33% rests with the top ten. The sequencing here drew on CD8+ T cells sorted from PBMCs, taken 45 days after the yellow fever booster vaccination. These receptors originate from a man aged 18 to 30 who received the YFV17D yellow fever vaccine.

This clonotype was detected only a few times. V and J are TRBV5-1 and TRBJ2-7; maybe TRBD1 (6 bases). This CDR3 has 13 amino acids. CDR1 SGHRS and CDR2 YFSETQ come from the germline V gene. V was trimmed by 3 bases and J by 7 bases, leaving 14 bases between them. This chain's CDR3 is CASSSSGAGEQYF. Here the CDR3 DNA reads TGCGCCAGCAGCTCCTCAGGGGCCGGGGAGCAGTACTTC.

This clonotype has ten or more counts. This rearrangement joins TRBV21-1 to TRBJ2-7; the D call TRBD1 from the table was never checked on the DNA. TRBV21-1 represents a pseudogene. CDR3 length: 12 amino acids. This CDR3 is CASSKTGNEQYV. In DNA, the CDR3 is TGTGCCAGCAGCAAGACAGGGAACGAGCAGTACGTC.

The V gene is TRBV9, the J gene TRBJ2-5; D may match TRBD1 or TRBD2 (5 bases each). Germline loops: CDR1 SGDLS, CDR2 YYNGEE. V lost 7 bases to trimming and J lost 4 bases, with 11 bases between them. The CDR3 totals 12 residues. CDR3 sequence: CASGGFSETQYF. The CDR3 bases are TGTGCCAGCGGGGGTTTTTCAGAGACCCAGTACTTC.

The table lists this clonotype with a few counts. V usage is TRBV9 and J usage is TRBJ2-5; TRBD1 agrees at 7 bases. The CDR3 sequence is 13 residues long. V shed 3 bases and J 3 bases; nucleotides not matched to a gene: 2. Germline values: CDR1 SGDLS, CDR2 YYNGEE. The CDR3 sequence is CASSDGTEETQYF. CDR3 nucleotide sequence: TGTGCCAGCAGCGACGGGACAGAAGAGACCCAGTACTTC. The variable domain in full, completed from reference TRBV9 and TRBJ2-5, reads DSGVTQTPKHLITATGQRVTLRCSPRSGDLSVYWYQQSLDQGLQFLIQYYNGEERAKGNILERFSAQQFPDLHSELNLSSLELGDSALYFCASSDGTEETQYFGPGTRLLVL.

This clonotype was counted between two and nine times. V usage is TRBV29-1 and J usage is TRBJ2-7; D is uncertain. Germline V gene sequence: CDR1 SQVTM, CDR2 ANQGSEA. Trimming stripped 4 bases from V and 5 bases from J, with 9 bases between. This CDR3 is 11 amino acids long. CDR3 DNA sequence: TGCAGCGTTGTGTCTGGGAACGAGCAGTACTTC. This sequence encodes CSVVSGNEQYF.

V gene TRBV5-1 combines with J gene TRBJ1-1; no firm D call. Germline V gene sequence: CDR1 SGHRS, CDR2 YFSETQ. The CDR3 spans 12 residues. Trimming took off 4 bases at V and 7 bases at J, with 11 bases between the two ends. In nucleotides, the CDR3 is TGCGCCAGCAGCCCGGGGAGGCGTGAAGCTTTCTTT. It codes for CASSPGRREAFF.

The chain uses TRBV7-2 and TRBJ2-7, with TRBD1 as a possible D gene (5 bases). The germline V and J ends were trimmed by 8 bases and 5 bases, with 22 bases remaining between them. The CDR3 is made up of 15 amino acids. Germline CDR1 SGHTA, CDR2 FQGNSA. The CDR3 loop reads CASGHAQGYFHEQYF. The CDR3 DNA follows: TGTGCCAGCGGACACGCGCAGGGTTATTTCCACGAGCAGTACTTC.

The J gene is TRBJ2-1, the V gene TRBV4-2; D gene unclear. V was pared by 0 bases and J by 4 bases, with 13 bases between. The germline CDR1 and CDR2 sequences are LGHNA and YNFKEQ. The CDR3 spans 16 residues. The CDR3 protein is CASSQETLAGYNEQFF. DNA of the CDR3: TGTGCCAGCAGCCAAGAGACTTTGGCCGGATACAATGAGCAGTTCTTC.

Many counts were recorded for this clonotype. The rearrangement joins TRBV6-2 or TRBV6-3 to TRBJ2-5; D is perhaps TRBD1 (6 bases). V lost 9 bases and J lost 0, with 20 bases in between. The CDR3 contains 16 residues. Germline CDR1 reads MNHEY; CDR2 reads SVGEGT. The CDR3 here is CASQPLEDSHQETQYF. CDR3 nucleotide sequence: TGTGCCAGTCAGCCTCTTGAGGACAGTCACCAAGAGACCCAGTACTTC.

Only a few counts were recorded for this clonotype. The chain couples TRBV5-4 to TRBJ2-2; D tentatively fits TRBD1 or TRBD2 (7 bases each). Germline V CDR1 and CDR2: SGHNT, YYREEE (reference sequence). V gave up 2 bases and J gave up 6 bases, with 11 bases separating them. The CDR3 runs 14 residues. CDR3 in DNA: TGTGCCAGCAGCTTTCAGGGGGGGGCCGGGGAGCTGTTTTTT. Translated: CASSFQGGAGELFF.

This clonotype showed up just a few times. The chain links TRBV5-6 to TRBJ1-1; perhaps TRBD1 as D (6 bases). Germline V gene data show CDR1 as SGHDT and CDR2 as YYEEEE. The CDR3 length is 15 residues. V dropped 2 bases and J dropped 3 bases, with 14 bases sitting between them. The CDR3 sequence is CASSFIGGLDTEAFF. CDR3 DNA sequence: TGTGCCAGCAGCTTTATAGGGGGTTTGGACACTGAAGCTTTCTTT.

This clonotype is a singleton in its sample. The chain carries TRBV14 and TRBJ2-6; D may be TRBD1 (5 bases). V dropped 4 bases and J dropped 4 bases, with 17 bases sitting between them. Germline assignment: CDR1 SGHDN and CDR2 FVKESK. The CDR3 covers 17 residues. CDR3 sequence: CASSRISPGPGANVLTF. CDR3 DNA: TGTGCCAGCAGCCGTATCAGCCCAGGGCCCGGGGCCAACGTCCTGACTTTC.

V usage is TRBV7-2 and J usage is TRBJ2-5; TRBD1 agrees at 10 bases. The trim removed 10 bases at V and 5 bases at J, leaving 13 bases unmatched. The CDR3 is made up of 15 amino acids. Looked up from germline, CDR1 is SGHTA and CDR2 is FQGNSA. The CDR3 region has the DNA TGTGCCACCGAGACCCCGGGACAGGGGACGGAGACCCAGTACTTC. Residues: CATETPGQGTETQYF.

This clonotype was counted a few times. The V call is TRBV10-2, the J call TRBJ2-5, with 10 positions matching TRBD2. V trimming: 6 bases; J trimming: 5 bases; junction bases outside the gene matches: 12. The CDR3 extends over 16 amino acids. CDR1 is WSHSY and CDR2 is SAAADI in the germline V gene. CDR3 DNA: TGCGCCAGCAGCGGGGCCTCAGCGGGGGGGCTTGAGACCCAGTACTTC. Translating it yields CASSGASAGGLETQYF.

This chain links TRBV6-6 with TRBJ2-6; perhaps D is TRBD1 or TRBD2 (5 bases each). V was shortened by 0 bases and J by 4 bases, with 13 bases between the two germline ends. Germline CDR1 MNHNY, CDR2 SVGAGI (reference sequence). The CDR3 has 17 residues. CDR3 DNA sequence: TGTGCCAGCAGTTACTCAGTCCGGGGCTCGGGGGCCAACGTCCTGACTTTC. It codes for CASSYSVRGSGANVLTF.

V usage is TRBV7-9 and J usage is TRBJ1-1; D is unclear. V gave up 5 bases and J gave up 7 bases, with 17 bases separating them. The CDR3 runs 14 residues. Germline V lookup: CDR1 SEHNR, CDR2 FQNEAQ (reference sequence). This CDR3 reads CASSRGAGVYEAFF. DNA for the CDR3: TGTGCCAGCAGCCGAGGAGCCGGAGTGTATGAAGCTTTCTTT.

This clonotype has just a few counts. The genes are TRBV7-2 and TRBJ2-5; D is perhaps TRBD1 or TRBD2 (6 bases each). V lost 4 bases and J lost 5, with 14 bases in between. The germline gives CDR1 SGHTA, CDR2 FQGNSA. This CDR3 is built from 14 residues. CDR3 protein: CASSSPGAGETQYF. Here the CDR3 DNA reads TGTGCCAGCAGCTCTCCGGGGGCAGGGGAGACCCAGTACTTC.

Points on this clonotype: The junction shows a germline mismatch at one end, possibly a read error. Here the CDR3 reads CAISEWGIKGATVAFF. CDR3 sequence (DNA): TGTGCCATCAGTGAGTGGGGGATCAAAGGGGCCACTGTAGCTTTCTTT. This chain uses TRBV10-3 with TRBJ1-1, with a weak D call TRBD1 (5 bases). In germline, CDR1 is ENHRY, CDR2 SYGVKD. The CDR3 spans 16 residues.

This clonotype has more than one count but fewer than ten. The chain employs TRBV3-1 and TRBJ2-2; 11 bases align to TRBD2. Germline V gives CDR1 LGHDT, CDR2 YNNKEL (reference sequence). V dropped 5 bases and J dropped 2; count of bases not matched to a gene: 4. The CDR3 is made up of 16 amino acids. The CDR3 loop reads CASSTSGGANTGELFF. The CDR3, as DNA: TGTGCCAGCAGCACTAGCGGGGGCGCAAACACCGGGGAGCTGTTTTTT.

This rearrangement joins TRBV7-2 to TRBJ1-6; D not resolved. The CDR3 runs 13 residues. CDR1 is SGHTA, CDR2 FQGNSA, per germline. The germline V and J ends were trimmed by 1 base and 10 bases, with 8 bases remaining between them. The CDR3 protein is CASSLEVGSPLHF. CDR3 DNA sequence: TGTGCCAGCAGCTTAGAAGTTGGGTCACCCCTCCACTTT. The full variable domain, with the rest looked up from reference TRBV7-2 and TRBJ1-6, is GAGVSQSPSNKVTEKGKDVELRCDPISGHTALYWYRQSLGQGLEFLIYFQGNSAPDKSGLPSDRFSAERTGGSVSTLTIQRTQQEDSAVYLCASSLEVGSPLHFGNGTRLTVT.

This clonotype has a count of ten or more. This sequence joins TRBV6-2 or TRBV6-3 and TRBJ2-5, with 11 bases that match TRBD2. The germline V gene encodes CDR1 MNHEY and CDR2 SVGEGT. The V gene end was trimmed by 6 bases and the J gene end by 2 bases; junction bases not matched to a gene: 11. The CDR3 has 17 residues. The CDR3 DNA is TGTGCCAGCAGCCCGCTACTAGCGGGGGCTGGTCAAGAGACCCAGTACTTC. It translates to CASSPLLAGAGQETQYF.

The chain uses TRBV9 and TRBJ2-3; no firm D call. The CDR3 runs to 15 residues. The germline V and J ends were trimmed by 7 bases and 10 bases, with 25 bases remaining between them. CDR1 and CDR2 from the germline V gene are SGDLS and YYNGEE. The chain's CDR3 is CASASGSSIVFSQYF. The DNA of the CDR3 is TGTGCCAGCGCATCAGGTTCAAGCATAGTGTTTTCGCAGTATTTT.

J is TRBJ2-3 and V is TRBV29-1; D may correspond to TRBD1 or TRBD2 (6 bases each). CDR1 is SQVTM and CDR2 is ANQGSEA in the germline V gene. CDR3 size: 14 residues. Trimming took 3 bases from V and 5 from J, leaving 15 bases between them. CDR3: CSVEGGRGVDTQYF. CDR3 bases: TGCAGCGTTGAGGGGGGCAGGGGAGTAGATACGCAGTATTTT.

The V gene is TRBV6-5, the J gene TRBJ1-1, with D uncertain. V lost 2 bases and J lost 6, with 16 bases in between. The CDR3 runs 15 residues. The germline V gene has CDR1 MNHEY and CDR2 SVGAGI. CDR3 bases: TGTGCCAGCAGTTACGACGAGGGCTCTCTCGCTGAAGCTTTCTTT. It yields the protein CASSYDEGSLAEAFF.

In its sample, this clonotype was seen a few times. V and J are TRBV19 and TRBJ1-2; D perhaps matches TRBD1 (6 bases). Trimming removed 10 bases from V and 7 bases from J, with 19 bases in between. Looked up from germline, CDR1 is LNHDA and CDR2 is SQIVND (reference sequence). This CDR3 contains 13 residues. The CDR3 bases are TGTGCCACCTCAAGCAACAGGGTGGCTGGCTACACCTTC. Translation gives CATSSNRVAGYTF.